These T cell receptor beta chains were read from a single sample in a study of T cells after yellow fever vaccination. One entry per CDR3 protein, called by TCRdb with MiXCR from the 5' RACE reads. The profile covers hundreds of thousands of distinct CDR3 sequences, with 18% appearing a single time and 15% to 20% taken by the ten largest. Source: PBMCs, taken before the yellow fever booster vaccination. The receptor source for this set is a man between 18 and 29 years old who received the YFV17D yellow fever vaccine. The CDR3 runs from the conserved cysteine through the conserved F or W.

V gene	CDR3 protein
TRBV29-1	CSVEIRGAAFF
TRBV4-3	CAPSRTAPVHEQFF
TRBV18	CASSPMGVTDTQYF
TRBV12-3/TRBV12-4	CASSATVGTEAFF
TRBV4-3	CASSSRKLYYEQYF
TRBV7-9	CASNRYTDTQYF
TRBV6-2/TRBV6-3	CASSYSNFPDPSKRAFF
TRBV29-1	CSVEQDADYGYTF
TRBV7-2	CASSLGGAYTDTQYF
TRBV12-3/TRBV12-4	CASSPGVGSYEQYF
TRBV7-2	CASSQGQVSYEQYF
TRBV4-3	CASSPDSLGAKNIQYF
TRBV5-4	CASSSGLGGFYEQYF
TRBV6-5	CASRAGGTLNEQFF
TRBV4-1	CASSQTTQGNTEAFF
TRBV5-5	CASTGTGSSYEQYF
TRBV18	CASSPMQETQYF
TRBV5-6	CASSRAGLGYGYTF
TRBV29-1	CSVVSGSFGEQYF
TRBV6-2/TRBV6-3	CASTGYRTLNTEAFF
TRBV10-3	CAIGFGERYGYTF
TRBV4-1	CASSQGRPITGEWYEQYF
TRBV30	CAWSGNRQGTQYF
TRBV15	CATSKGVANYGYTF
TRBV9	CASSGLAGPGGEQYF
TRBV18	CASSPSGHRVTIYF
TRBV5-4	CASSWGRSYTF
TRBV5-6	CASSFSHDGRVNTEAFF
TRBV27	CASRNPQGTFF
TRBV7-2	CASSLTVAGPSTDTQYF
TRBV11-2	CASSLWETEAFF
TRBV11-2	CASRSGTGLGTEAFF
TRBV29-1	CSVRRGQRNEQYF
TRBV10-3	CAITNAGEQYF
TRBV20-1	CSARGGDRDNEQFF
TRBV5-6	CASSLLGQDYEQYF
TRBV20-1	CSAPATSNYGYTF
TRBV18	CASSSTQETQYF
TRBV4-3	CASSQDFGSTGLVGALF
TRBV9	CASSVRLEHNEQFF
TRBV5-4	CASSLVGGSYNEQFF
TRBV2	CASSEEGPTEAFF
TRBV20-1	CSAASGGDNEKLFF
TRBV6-1	CASNRLAGGPDTQYF
TRBV12-3/TRBV12-4	CASSSIRGMGTGELFF
TRBV5-6	CASSPPDRVEDGYTF
TRBV5-1	CASSRSATGTYEQYF
TRBV7-2	CASSPVPGGPETQYF
TRBV2	CASSDSNTLGEAFF
TRBV12-3/TRBV12-4	CASSLFPGNYGYTF
TRBV7-6	CASAPTQGLAKNIQYF
TRBV20-1	CSASNSRRQGVRGYTF
TRBV4-1	CASSQAGTHYGYTF
TRBV4-1	CASSQGVLETHYF
TRBV4-3	CASSQDPSGFMNTEAFF
TRBV3-1	CASSPRGRRAFF
TRBV20-1	CSAKGQATAGELFF